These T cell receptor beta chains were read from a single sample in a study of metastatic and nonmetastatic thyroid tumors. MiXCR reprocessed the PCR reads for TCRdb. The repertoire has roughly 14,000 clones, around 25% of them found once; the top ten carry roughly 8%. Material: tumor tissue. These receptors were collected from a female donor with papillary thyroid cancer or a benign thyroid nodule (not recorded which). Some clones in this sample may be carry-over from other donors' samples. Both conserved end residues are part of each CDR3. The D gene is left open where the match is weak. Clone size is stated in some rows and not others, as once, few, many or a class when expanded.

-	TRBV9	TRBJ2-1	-	CASSPNFDSGAEQFF	TGTGCCAGCAGCCCTAACTTCGACTCCGGCGCTGAGCAGTTCTTC
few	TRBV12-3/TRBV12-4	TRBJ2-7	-	CASSLGEGGYEQYF	TGTGCCAGCAGTTTAGGCGAGGGCGGCTACGAGCAGTACTTC
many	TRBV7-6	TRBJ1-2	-	CASSLDRGITYGYTF	TGTGCCAGCAGCTTAGATAGGGGGATCACCTATGGCTACACCTTC
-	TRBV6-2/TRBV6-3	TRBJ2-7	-	CASRSTTTGTKSSYEQYF	TGTGCCAGCAGATCGACTACTACCGGGACAAAAAGCTCCTACGAGCAGTACTTC
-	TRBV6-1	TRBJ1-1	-	CASSDGQNTEAFF	TGTGCCAGCAGTGACGGACAGAACACTGAAGCTTTCTTT
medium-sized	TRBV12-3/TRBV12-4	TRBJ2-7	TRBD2	CASTKRSGTHEQYF	TGTGCCAGCACCAAAAGGAGCGGGACCCACGAGCAGTACTTC
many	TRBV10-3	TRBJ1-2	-	CAISDLGTDTPIYGYTF	TGTGCCATTAGTGATTTGGGGACCGATACCCCCATTTATGGCTACACCTTC
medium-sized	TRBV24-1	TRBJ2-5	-	CATSDWGKGTLETQYF	TGTGCCACCAGTGATTGGGGGAAGGGGACCCTAGAGACCCAGTACTTC
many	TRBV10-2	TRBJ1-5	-	CASSGQENQPQHF	TGCGCCAGCAGTGGACAGGAGAATCAGCCCCAGCATTTT
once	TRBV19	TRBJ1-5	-	CASSRPRGPSDQPQHF	TGTGCCAGTAGTCGACCTAGGGGTCCGTCGGATCAGCCCCAGCATTTT
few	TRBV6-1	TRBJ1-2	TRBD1	CASRRTGGADGYTF	TGTGCCAGCAGACGCACAGGGGGCGCGGATGGCTACACCTTC
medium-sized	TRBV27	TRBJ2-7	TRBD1	CASWDSPYEQYF	TGTGCCAGTTGGGACAGCCCCTACGAGCAGTACTTC
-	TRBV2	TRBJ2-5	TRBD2	CASTEGGSQETQYF	TGTGCCAGCACCGAGGGAGGGAGTCAAGAGACCCAGTACTTC
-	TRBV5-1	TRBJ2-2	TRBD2	CASSLSPSGGSTGELFF	TGCGCCAGCAGCTTGAGCCCTAGCGGGGGGTCGACCGGGGAGCTGTTTTTT
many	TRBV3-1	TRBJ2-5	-	CASSQGGKETQYF	TGTGCCAGCAGCCAAGGAGGGAAAGAGACCCAGTACTTC
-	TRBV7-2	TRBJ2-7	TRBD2	CARSSNTLAEQYF	TGTGCCAGAAGCTCCAACACACTAGCGGAGCAGTACTTC
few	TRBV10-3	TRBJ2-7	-	CASSDERYEQYF	TGTGCCAGCAGTGATGAGCGGTACGAGCAGTACTTC
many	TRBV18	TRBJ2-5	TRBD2	CASSPLLAGWAETQYF	TGTGCCAGCTCACCCTTACTAGCGGGATGGGCCGAGACCCAGTACTTC
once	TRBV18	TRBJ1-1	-	CASSPGYNTEAFF	TGTGCCAGCTCACCAGGATATAACACTGAAGCTTTCTTT
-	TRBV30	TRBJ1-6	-	CAWQPKYSYNSPLHF	TGTGCCTGGCAGCCGAAGTACTCCTATAATTCACCCCTCCACTTT
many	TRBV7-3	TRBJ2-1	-	CASSPPSASSYNEQFF	TGTGCCAGCAGCCCCCCCTCGGCGAGCTCCTACAATGAGCAGTTCTTC
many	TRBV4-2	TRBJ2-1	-	CASSQDRGPYNEQFF	TGTGCCAGCAGCCAAGACCGGGGACCATACAATGAGCAGTTCTTC
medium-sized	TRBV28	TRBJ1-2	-	CATSDRPYGYTF	TGTGCCACCTCAGACAGGCCCTATGGCTACACCTTC
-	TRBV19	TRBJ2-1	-	CASSIRGINKQFF	TGTGCCAGTAGTATTCGCGGGATTAATAAGCAGTTCTTC
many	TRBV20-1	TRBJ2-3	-	CSARKGTLTDTQYF	TGCAGTGCTAGAAAGGGGACACTCACAGATACGCAGTATTTT
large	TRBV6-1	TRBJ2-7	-	CASSKGGRTYEQYF	TGTGCCAGCAGTAAAGGAGGACGTACCTACGAGCAGTACTTC
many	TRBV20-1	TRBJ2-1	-	CSVKSEISYNEQFF	TGCAGTGTAAAAAGCGAGATCTCCTACAATGAGCAGTTCTTC
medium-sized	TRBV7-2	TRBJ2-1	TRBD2	CASSYRSGSKGEQFF	TGTGCCAGCAGCTACCGAAGCGGGAGCAAGGGTGAGCAGTTCTTC
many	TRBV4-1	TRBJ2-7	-	CASSQISSYEQYF	TGCGCCAGCAGCCAAATAAGCTCCTACGAGCAGTACTTC
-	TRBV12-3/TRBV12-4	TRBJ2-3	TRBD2	CASSLRVGGPTYTQYF	TGTGCCAGCAGTCTTCGAGTGGGAGGGCCAACATATACGCAGTATTTT
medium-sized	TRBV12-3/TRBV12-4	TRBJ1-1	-	CASSSLGTSGTEAFF	TGTGCCAGCAGTTCCTTGGGGACCTCTGGCACTGAAGCTTTCTTT